A single sample gave rise to the 11 T cell receptor beta chains below, sequenced in a study of blood T cell repertoires in COVID-19. This table comes from immunoSEQ multiplex PCR, and its TCRdb copy is limited to in-frame clones, with some not included. The table has 150,000 to 160,000 clones, 80% seen once. Specimen: peripheral blood. The receptors were sampled from a man aged 55 to 69 with acute or convalescent COVID-19.

This chain joins TRBV18 and TRBJ2-7; 7 nucleotides match TRBD1. The J segment lost 3 bases and the V segment lost 3 bases, leaving 5 bases of the junction unmatched. The CDR3 totals 14 residues. Germline V gene data show CDR1 as KGHSH and CDR2 as LQKENI. CDR3 loop: CASSPTGPRYEQYF. The CDR3 DNA is TGTGCCAGCTCACCGACAGGGCCCCGCTACGAGCAGTACTTC.

There are a few counts of this clone. The chain is built from TRBV27 and TRBJ1-2; D remains unclear. The CDR3 totals 16 residues. The V end was cut by 0 bases, the J end by 3 bases, with 14 bases between. CDR1 is MNHEY and CDR2 is SMNVEV in the germline V gene (reference sequence). Here the CDR3 DNA reads TGTGCCAGCAGTTTATCGATCGCCAGCGACTACTATGGCTACACCTTC. The encoded protein is CASSLSIASDYYGYTF.

The V gene is TRBV7-2, the J gene TRBJ2-1; perhaps TRBD2 as D (6 bases). CDR1 and CDR2 (germline): SGHTA, FQGNSA. Trimming took off 5 bases at V and 10 bases at J, with 12 bases between the two ends. This CDR3 is 12 amino acids long. As DNA, the CDR3 is TGTGCCAGCAGCCCGGGGACTGGGGAGCAGTTCTTC. Residues: CASSPGTGEQFF.

The J gene is TRBJ2-1, the V gene TRBV2, with 7 bases lining up with TRBD1. The V segment lost 3 bases and the J segment 8 bases; nucleotides outside the gene matches: 1. In germline, CDR1 is SNHLY, CDR2 FYNNEI. The CDR3 extends over 12 amino acids. CDR3 sequence: CASSEQGDEQFF. CDR3 DNA: TGTGCCAGCAGTGAGCAGGGGGATGAGCAGTTCTTC.

The J gene is TRBJ1-1, the V gene TRBV3-1 (or the pseudogene TRBV3-2); D remains ambiguous. V was trimmed by 4 bases and J by 8 bases, leaving 14 bases between them. There are 13 residues in the CDR3. Germline V gene lookup returns CDR1 LGHDT and CDR2 YNNKEL (reference sequence). CDR3 amino acids: CASSRAGRLEAFF. The CDR3 DNA reads TGTGCCAGCAGCCGGGCTGGGAGACTGGAAGCTTTCTTT.

The rearrangement links TRBV7-6 to TRBJ2-1; TRBD2 matches 13 bases. CDR1 and CDR2 (germline): SGHVS, FNYEAQ. After removal of 5 bases from V and 4 bases from J, the junction contained 2 bases not matched to a gene. The CDR3 totals 15 residues. CDR3 DNA: TGTGCCAGCAGCAAGACTAGCGGGAGGTACAATGAGCAGTTCTTC. Residues: CASSKTSGRYNEQFF.

V is TRBV27 and J is TRBJ1-1, with TRBD1 matching over 8 bases. The CDR3 extends over 14 amino acids. Germline CDR1 and CDR2: MNHEY and SMNVEV (reference sequence). V dropped 4 bases and J dropped 5; count of bases not matched to a gene: 6. CDR3 residues: CASSSFRGRTEAFF. The CDR3 DNA sequence: TGTGCCAGCAGTTCCTTCAGGGGGCGTACTGAAGCTTTCTTT.

Only one count was recorded for this clone. The J gene is TRBJ2-5, the V gene TRBV19, with 11 bases matching TRBD2. V lost 4 bases and J lost 5; bases outside the gene matches: 9. CDR1 is LNHDA and CDR2 is SQIVND in the germline V gene (reference sequence). The CDR3 has 16 amino acids. The CDR3 DNA follows: TGTGCCAGTAGTACTTCACTAGCGGGGGTAGGGGAGACCCAGTACTTC. Translated, it gives CASSTSLAGVGETQYF. Full variable domain (outside the CDR3, taken from reference TRBV19 and TRBJ2-5): DGGITQSPKYLFRKEGQNVTLSCEQNLNHDAMYWYRQDPGQGLRLIYYSQIVNDFQKGDIAEGYSVSREKKESFPLTVTSAQKNPTAFYLCASSTSLAGVGETQYFGPGTRLLVL.

V gene TRBV5-6 combines with J gene TRBJ1-1; 7 bases fit TRBD1. After removal of 2 bases from V and 2 bases from J, the junction contained 6 bases not matched to a gene. The CDR3 totals 15 residues. CDR1 and CDR2 (germline): SGHDT, YYEEEE. The CDR3 loop reads CASSLQGIRNTEAFF. In nucleotides, the CDR3 is TGTGCCAGCAGCTTACAGGGGATAAGAAACACTGAAGCTTTCTTT.

The J gene is TRBJ1-5, the V gene TRBV4-2, with D possibly TRBD1 on 6 matching bases. Trimming cost V 3 bases and J 4 bases, with 16 bases left between them. CDR1 and CDR2 (germline): LGHNA, YNFKEQ. This CDR3 spans 16 amino acids. CDR3 nucleotide sequence: TGTGCCAGCAGCCAGACCCCGGGGGGGACAAATCAGCCCCAGCATTTT. Translated, it gives CASSQTPGGTNQPQHF.

The rearrangement links TRBV4-2 to TRBJ2-3; 10 bases match TRBD1. V shed 5 bases, J shed 3 bases, and the junction held 8 bases outside the gene matches. The CDR3 is 16 residues long. CDR1 LGHNA and CDR2 YNFKEQ come from the germline V gene. The CDR3 reads CASSVTPGQGTDTQYF. The CDR3 coding sequence is TGTGCCAGCAGCGTTACCCCGGGACAGGGGACAGATACGCAGTATTTT.